The T cell receptor beta chain described here comes from a study of early T cells in non-severe SARS-CoV-2 infection (dated by TCRdb to the early 2020s). Concerning the study at large: Because TCR sequencing relied on bulk RNA taken from unsorted whole blood, pairing of alpha and beta chains was not possible. Summary of the overall study and its limitations: VDJdb matching was skewed toward anti-spike CD8 responses and likely underestimated virus-specific expansions by missing private and CD4 specificities.

A case-control design nested within a healthcare worker cohort in London, UK, was used, with weekly nasopharyngeal swab PCR tests and blood sampling performed. Between 23 and 31 March 2020, the week of the UK lockdown, healthcare workers were enrolled and then followed up weekly for as long as 16 weeks. This clonotype was seen many times. Its cognate antigen has yet to be identified. Base qualities are not recorded, but no much larger clone differs from it by a single base. V is cut by 1 base and J by 7 bases, and the space between the germline ends is 14 bases. Per the germline V gene (reference sequence), DFQATT is the CDR1 and SNEGSKA is the CDR2. The CDR3, cysteine through phenylalanine, is 15 amino acids long. The kept DNA is CDR3 alone, 45 bases in frame from the first base. The method behind the library was 5' RACE. The sequencer was a NextSeq 500. Unique molecular identifiers were attached to individual cDNA molecules in the TCR library protocol so that sequencing error and PCR bias could be corrected. TCR alpha and beta chains were both sequenced, and the abundances of alpha and beta sequences in each sample were closely correlated with each other. As for the authors' bioinformatics: Decombinator V4 was used to annotate the V gene, J gene and CDR3 of the TCR sequences. Expanded TCRs were defined as changing significantly between any two time points under a Poisson model with p below 0.0001. TCR abundances were normalised to the total number of TCRs sequenced per sample and were expressed as counts per million. MAIT TCRs were defined by TRAV1-2 paired with TRAJ12, TRAJ20 or TRAJ33, and iNKT TCRs by TRAV10 paired with TRAJ18. VDJdb, accessed 1 November 2021, was searched for CMV, EBV and SARS-CoV-2 annotated TCRs, excluding TCRs annotated for multiple antigens. TCRdb reprocessing: public reads trimmed at Q25 with fastp, clones called with MiXCR, in-frame beta chains kept. Every distinct CDR3 protein forms one entry, paired with its most common genes and DNA. The V and J calls come from TCRdb's annotation, not from the publication. The sample data list tens of thousands of distinct CDR3 sequences, and roughly an eighth of these were observed just once. Around 4.5% of the sample comes from the top ten.

Sequencing input: whole blood. The rearranged segments are TRBV20-1 and TRBJ1-6; D gene: possibly TRBD1, on 5 matching bases. This sequence originates from an adult who was a healthcare worker with PCR-confirmed SARS-CoV-2 infection or an uninfected control (not recorded which). CDR3 protein: CSARGETGLNSPLHF. The DNA reads TGCAGTGCTAGAGGAGAGACGGGACTAAATTCACCCCTCCACTTT.